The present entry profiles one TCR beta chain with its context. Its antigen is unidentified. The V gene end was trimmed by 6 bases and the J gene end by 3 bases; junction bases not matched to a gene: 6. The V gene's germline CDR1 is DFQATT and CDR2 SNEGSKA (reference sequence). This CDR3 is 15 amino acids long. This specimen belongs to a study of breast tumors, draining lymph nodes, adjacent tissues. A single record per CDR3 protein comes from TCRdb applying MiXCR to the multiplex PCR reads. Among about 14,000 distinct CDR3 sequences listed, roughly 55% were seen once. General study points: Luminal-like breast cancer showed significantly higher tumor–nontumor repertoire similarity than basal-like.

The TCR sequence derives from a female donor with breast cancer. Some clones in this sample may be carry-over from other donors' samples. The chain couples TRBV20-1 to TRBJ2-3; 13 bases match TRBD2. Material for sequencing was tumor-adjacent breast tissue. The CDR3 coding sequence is TGCAGTGCAGCGGGGACTAGCGGGGAAACAGATACGCAGTATTTT. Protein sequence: CSAAGTSGETDTQYF.